The clone carrying this TCR beta chain was observed once. The antigen is not known. The data belong to a study of cytomegalovirus exposure and HLA in healthy donors. Study background: Caucasian-associated ancestry cluster membership applied to about 83% of over 350 genotyped donors. The study's findings and limits: An apparent linkage of common viral pathogens to several of the most significant clusters emerged in a later analysis. Most of the TCR beta V segments (in an earlier analysis) were productive either about 87% or about 30% of the time. Roughly uniform depth of sequencing across donors was assumed in presence/absence analyses.

PCR involved 60 Vbeta and 13 Jbeta primers. The data were produced by immunoSEQ multiplex PCR, yet TCRdb's version contains in-frame clones alone and is incomplete. The sample holds about 170,000 clones, about four fifths seen once. The junction had 9 bases not matched to a gene; V was cut back by 4 bases and J by 7 bases. CDR3 length: 16 residues. Germline V gives CDR1 LNHDA, CDR2 SQIVND (reference sequence). The clonotype was recovered from a woman between 45 and 65 years old in good health and CMV-seropositive. The chain has TRBV19 and TRBJ2-2; the match to TRBD2 covers 10 bases. What was sequenced was PBMCs. The CDR3 DNA reads TGTGCCAGTAGTAGCGTAAGCGGGAGGGGAAGCGGGGAGCTGTTTTTT. Protein product: CASSSVSGRGSGELFF.